The 25 T cell receptor beta chains listed next were all sequenced from one sample in a study of neurological immune-mediated disorders. TCRdb reprocessed the 5' RACE reads via MiXCR and lists one record per CDR3 protein. The table has fewer than 40,000 distinct CDR3 sequences, approximately 5.1% seen once. What was sequenced was CD4+ T cells from blood. Source of these receptors: a young man in good health.

This clonotype showed up many times. This chain connects TRBV7-2 to TRBJ2-7; 7 nucleotides agree with TRBD1. Unmatched junction bases numbered 6, after V lost 4 bases and J lost 0 bases. This CDR3 is built from 15 residues. Germline CDR1 and CDR2: SGHTA and FQGNSA. The CDR3 loop is CASSSGTVLSYEQYF. Written as DNA, the CDR3 is TGTGCCAGCAGCTCCGGGACAGTTCTCTCCTACGAGCAGTACTTC. The full variable domain, with the rest looked up from reference TRBV7-2 and TRBJ2-7, is GAGVSQSPSNKVTEKGKDVELRCDPISGHTALYWYRQSLGQGLEFLIYFQGNSAPDKSGLPSDRFSAERTGGSVSTLTIQRTQQEDSAVYLCASSSGTVLSYEQYFGPGTRLTVT.

This clonotype was found many times. V gene TRBV6-1 combines with J gene TRBJ2-1; 8 bases are a match to TRBD2. V dropped 0 bases and J dropped 8; count of bases not matched to a gene: 12. This CDR3 comprises 17 residues. Germline values: CDR1 MNHNS, CDR2 SASEGT. CDR3 nucleotide sequence: TGTGCCAGCAGTGAAGCTGGGCGGGGGGCCCCCTTTGATGAGCAGTTCTTC. Protein sequence: CASSEAGRGAPFDEQFF.

This clonotype was detected many times. V gene TRBV12-3 or TRBV12-4 combines with J gene TRBJ2-3; no reliable D call. The V end lost 3 bases, the J end lost 3 bases, and 7 bases lay between the germline ends. The CDR3 extends over 13 amino acids. CDR3 DNA: TGTGCCAGCAGTTTTTTGGGGACAGATACGCAGTATTTT. Its translation: CASSFLGTDTQYF.

The sample holds many counts of this clonotype. The gene calls are TRBV20-1 and TRBJ2-2; D is perhaps TRBD1 (6 bases). CDR3 length: 17 amino acids. In germline, CDR1 is DFQATT, CDR2 SNEGSKA (reference sequence). The V gene lost 2 bases and the J gene lost 0 bases, with 16 bases spanning the gap. CDR3 residues: CSARRGKGSSNTGELFF. The DNA for the CDR3 is TGCAGTGCTAGAAGGGGGAAGGGTAGTTCGAACACCGGGGAGCTGTTTTTT.

This chain connects TRBV20-1 to TRBJ1-2; 9 positions match TRBD1. Germline loops: CDR1 DFQATT, CDR2 SNEGSKA (reference sequence). The trim removed 2 bases at V and 5 bases at J, leaving 6 bases unmatched. The CDR3 covers 14 residues. Here the CDR3 reads CSARSTGTGYGYTF. In DNA, the CDR3 is TGCAGTGCTAGATCTACCGGGACAGGGTATGGCTACACCTTC.

This clonotype was seen ten or more times. The genes are TRBV5-1 and TRBJ2-7; D not certain. This CDR3 contains 13 residues. Trimming cost V 2 bases and J 6 bases, with 12 bases left between them. Germline V lookup: CDR1 SGHRS, CDR2 YFSETQ. The CDR3 coding sequence is TGCGCCAGCAGCTTCAGGCTTCCAGGCGAGCAGTACTTC. Translating gives CASSFRLPGEQYF. Using reference TRBV5-1 and TRBJ2-7 for the parts outside the CDR3, the full variable domain is KAGVTQTPRYLIKTRGQQVTLSCSPISGHRSVSWYQQTPGQGLQFLFEYFSETQRNKGNFPGRFSGRQFSNSRSEMNVSTLELGDSALYLCASSFRLPGEQYFGPGTRLTVT.

In this sample, this clonotype turned up a few times. The rearrangement joins TRBV6-5 to TRBJ2-2; tentative D call: TRBD1 (6 bases). The CDR3 extends over 16 amino acids. Between the trimmed V and J ends, which lost 2 bases and 3 bases, there was a span of 13 bases. Germline V gene sequence: CDR1 MNHEY, CDR2 SVGAGI. The CDR3 region is CASSYDGPGDTGELFF. The CDR3, as DNA: TGTGCCAGCAGTTACGACGGCCCAGGGGACACCGGGGAGCTGTTTTTT.

This clonotype was detected many times. This chain connects TRBV7-9 to TRBJ1-1, with TRBD1 matching 10 bases. Germline trimming cut 4 bases from V and 4 bases from J; bases unmatched to any gene: 3. This CDR3 has 14 residues. CDR1 is SEHNR and CDR2 is FQNEAQ in the germline V gene (reference sequence). The CDR3 region has the DNA TGTGCCAGCAGCTCTCGGACAGGGGGCACTGAAGCTTTCTTT. Its translation: CASSSRTGGTEAFF.

This clonotype came up many times. The V and J genes are TRBV29-1 and TRBJ2-7; D remains ambiguous. The CDR3 is 13 residues long. Trimming shortened V by 6 bases and J by 1 base, and 13 bases separated the two germline ends. Germline CDR1 reads SQVTM; CDR2 reads ANQGSEA. CDR3 residues: CSVHTRFSYEQYF. For the CDR3, the DNA is TGCAGCGTCCATACCAGGTTTTCCTACGAGCAGTACTTC.

This clonotype came up many times. V and J are TRBV7-2 and TRBJ1-3; no firm D call. This CDR3 contains 14 residues. V was pared by 2 bases and J by 1 base, with 6 bases between. Germline assignment: CDR1 SGHTA and CDR2 FQGNSA. CDR3 loop: CASSLIVSGNTIYF. CDR3 DNA: TGTGCCAGCAGCTTAATAGTTTCTGGAAACACCATATATTTT. Drawing the rest from reference TRBV7-2 and TRBJ1-3, the complete variable domain is GAGVSQSPSNKVTEKGKDVELRCDPISGHTALYWYRQSLGQGLEFLIYFQGNSAPDKSGLPSDRFSAERTGGSVSTLTIQRTQQEDSAVYLCASSLIVSGNTIYFGEGSWLTVV.

This clonotype is medium-sized. The chain employs TRBV7-2 and TRBJ2-5, with unresolved D. V lost 4 bases and J 3 bases, leaving 3 bases between the germline ends. Germline V lookup: CDR1 SGHTA, CDR2 FQGNSA. This CDR3 region has 11 residues. The DNA for the CDR3 is TGTGCCAGCAGCTCGGAAGAGACCCAGTACTTC. Translating it yields CASSSEETQYF.

At least ten counts were recorded for this clonotype. V is TRBV6-5 and J is TRBJ1-4, with D perhaps matching TRBD1 (5 bases). Germline V CDR1 and CDR2: MNHEY, SVGAGI. The CDR3 totals 12 residues. Trimming stripped 5 bases from V and 8 bases from J, with 9 bases between. The CDR3 DNA reads as TGTGCCAGCAGTCCAGGGAGGGAAAAACTGTTTTTT. Its translation is CASSPGREKLFF.

This sequence joins TRBV10-3 and TRBJ2-7; D tentatively reads TRBD1 or TRBD2 (6 bases each). CDR1 is ENHRY, CDR2 SYGVKD, per germline. This CDR3 spans 13 amino acids. The V and J ends lost 6 bases and 7 bases respectively, with 16 bases between them. CDR3 protein: CAISGGPEGEQYF. DNA for the CDR3: TGTGCCATCAGCGGGGGCCCCGAGGGGGAGCAGTACTTC.

This clonotype appeared many times. The chain carries TRBV4-3 and TRBJ1-4; no reliable D call. The V and J ends lost 0 bases and 7 bases respectively, with 18 bases between them. There are 17 residues in the CDR3. The V gene's germline CDR1 is LGHNA and CDR2 YSLEER. The CDR3 DNA follows: TGCGCCAGCAGCCAAGACTCCGTGATGCGTGGTCGTGAAAAACTGTTTTTT. It specifies CASSQDSVMRGREKLFF.

The sample holds many counts of this clonotype. V gene TRBV5-1 combines with J gene TRBJ2-7; D not resolved. The CDR3 has 13 amino acids. V was clipped by 4 bases and J by 1 base, with 9 bases between them. Germline V gives CDR1 SGHRS, CDR2 YFSETQ. The CDR3: CASSRVTSYEQYF. As DNA, the CDR3 is TGCGCCAGCAGCAGGGTGACATCCTACGAGCAGTACTTC.

This clonotype was picked up many times. This chain uses TRBV7-2 with TRBJ2-7; D is undetermined. Germline V CDR1 and CDR2: SGHTA, FQGNSA. This CDR3 has 11 residues. The V and J ends lost 6 bases and 2 bases respectively, with 5 bases between them. The CDR3 protein is CASRGAYEQYF. The CDR3 DNA follows: TGTGCCAGCAGAGGAGCCTACGAGCAGTACTTC.

This clonotype has a count of ten or more. The CDR3 protein is CASSGTQIQETQYF. The CDR3 region has the DNA TGTGCCAGCAGCGGTACTCAGATTCAAGAGACCCAGTACTTC. The chain combines TRBV9 with TRBJ2-5; D gene ambiguous. This CDR3 is 14 amino acids long. Germline values: CDR1 SGDLS, CDR2 YYNGEE. The ends were cut back, 3 bases at V and 2 bases at J, with 11 bases in the middle. Based on the CDR3 plus reference TRBV9 and TRBJ2-5, the full variable domain is DSGVTQTPKHLITATGQRVTLRCSPRSGDLSVYWYQQSLDQGLQFLIQYYNGEERAKGNILERFSAQQFPDLHSELNLSSLELGDSALYFCASSGTQIQETQYFGPGTRLLVL.

There are many counts of this clonotype. The chain joins TRBV12-3 or TRBV12-4 to TRBJ2-2, with a weak D call TRBD1 (5 bases). V lost 2 bases and J 5 bases, leaving 9 bases between the germline ends. The CDR3 has 14 residues. In DNA, the CDR3 is TGTGCCAGCAGTTTACAGGGCCAAACCGGGGAGCTGTTTTTT. Translation gives CASSLQGQTGELFF.

This clonotype was seen ten or more times. The genes are TRBV29-1 and TRBJ2-3, with 7 nucleotides matching TRBD2. Germline CDR1 is SQVTM and CDR2 is ANQGSEA. The CDR3 totals 15 residues. The trim removed 4 bases at V and 2 bases at J, leaving 9 bases unmatched. The CDR3 reads CSVGKTGGATDTQYF. For the CDR3, the DNA is TGCAGCGTTGGGAAAACGGGGGGAGCCACAGATACGCAGTATTTT.

This clonotype showed up many times. The chain couples TRBV5-1 to TRBJ2-2; 7 bases align to TRBD1. The CDR3 has 15 residues. Germline values: CDR1 SGHRS, CDR2 YFSETQ. Trimming cost V 4 bases and J 6 bases; bases outside gene matches: 9. CDR3 amino acids: CASSPRTGTPGELFF. The CDR3 DNA follows: TGCGCCAGCAGCCCGCGGACAGGAACACCCGGGGAGCTGTTTTTT. Full variable domain (missing parts from reference TRBV5-1 and TRBJ2-2): KAGVTQTPRYLIKTRGQQVTLSCSPISGHRSVSWYQQTPGQGLQFLFEYFSETQRNKGNFPGRFSGRQFSNSRSEMNVSTLELGDSALYLCASSPRTGTPGELFFGEGSRLTVL.

In this sample, this clonotype turned up many times. This chain links TRBV10-3 with TRBJ2-5, with D perhaps TRBD1 (5 bases). Germline loops: CDR1 ENHRY, CDR2 SYGVKD. Trimming took off 2 bases at V and 1 base at J, with 8 bases between the two ends. This CDR3 has 14 amino acids. The CDR3 reads CAISEQGLQETQYF. DNA for the CDR3: TGTGCCATCAGTGAGCAGGGTCTCCAAGAGACCCAGTACTTC.

This clonotype came up many times. The chain is built from TRBV7-3 and TRBJ2-6, with D perhaps matching TRBD1 (6 bases). This CDR3 region has 15 residues. CDR1 and CDR2 (germline): SGHTA, FQGTGA. Trimming took off 5 bases at V and 4 bases at J, with 12 bases between the two ends. The CDR3 DNA reads as TGTGCCAGCAGCCCAGGGGCAGCCGGGGCCAACGTCCTGACTTTC. Translated: CASSPGAAGANVLTF.

This clonotype was seen ten or more times. The chain links TRBV2 to TRBJ2-6; D is undetermined. Trimming shortened V by 11 bases and J by 2 bases, and 13 bases separated the two germline ends. CDR1 is SNHLY and CDR2 is FYNNEI in the germline V gene. There are 14 residues in the CDR3. CDR3 in DNA: TGTGCCTCCAAGGCGACGCCTGGGGCCAACGTCCTGACTTTC. Translating it yields CASKATPGANVLTF.

This clonotype was recorded many times. The rearrangement links TRBV12-3 or TRBV12-4 to TRBJ2-7, with 9 bases fitting TRBD1. CDR3 length: 13 residues. The junction had 7 bases not matched to a gene; V was cut back by 6 bases and J by 7 bases. The CDR3 sequence is CASSEGQGLEQYF. CDR3 sequence (DNA): TGTGCCAGCAGCGAGGGACAGGGACTGGAGCAGTACTTC.

This clonotype occurred many times. This chain links TRBV3-1 with TRBJ1-2, with TRBD1 matching 11 bases. This CDR3 has 17 residues. V shed 3 bases and J 0 bases; nucleotides not matched to a gene: 6. Germline V gives CDR1 LGHDT, CDR2 YNNKEL (reference sequence). CDR3 amino acids: CASSQGQGESANYGYTF. The CDR3, as DNA: TGTGCCAGCAGCCAGGGACAGGGGGAGTCAGCTAACTATGGCTACACCTTC.